This TCR beta chain was identified during a study of blood T cell repertoires in COVID-19. Participants reported their clinical history, and cohort assignment relied on those reports. Two negative PCRs, clearance, or symptom resolution were required of recovered Cohort 3 donors. CDR1 SNHLY and CDR2 FYNNEI come from the germline V gene. The V gene end was trimmed by 3 bases and the J gene end by 3 bases; junction bases not matched to a gene: 4. The CDR3 spans 15 residues. Produced via immunoSEQ multiplex PCR; TCRdb's table is partial and in-frame only. The data contain about 250,000 clones, approximately 86% of them singletons.

This clonotype was sampled from a woman in her fifties or sixties who had recovered from COVID-19. The sequenced sample consisted of PBMCs or T cells enriched from blood (not recorded which). The chain links TRBV2 to TRBJ2-3, with 9 bases matching TRBD1. The CDR3 reads CASSETTGGTDTQYF. The DNA of the CDR3 is TGTGCCAGCAGTGAGACGACAGGGGGAACAGATACGCAGTATTTT. Filled out from reference TRBV2 and TRBJ2-3, the complete variable domain reads EPEVTQTPSHQVTQMGQEVILRCVPISNHLYFYWYRQILGQKVEFLVSFYNNEISEKSEIFDDQFSVERPDGSNFTLKIRSTKLEDSAMYFCASSETTGGTDTQYFGPGTRLTVL.